One and the same sample provided the 27 T cell receptor beta chains below, sequenced in a study of shared clonotypes between healthy human individuals. Data came from immunoSEQ multiplex PCR; TCRdb stores just in-frame clones and leaves some out. This table holds millions of clones, 93% found once. Sequenced material: naive CD4+ T cells from PBMCs. Subset denoted: CD45RA+ positively selected. The receptors shown here come from a man aged 18 to 30 in good health. Some clones in this sample may be carry-over from other donors' samples.

This sequence joins TRBV27 and TRBJ2-1, with 8 bases identical to TRBD1. Germline CDR1 is MNHEY and CDR2 is SMNVEV (reference sequence). After removal of 6 bases from V and 6 bases from J, the junction contained 19 bases not matched to a gene. This CDR3 contains 18 residues. CDR3 bases: TGTGCCAGCAGCTCCCTAGGACAGGGCTTAAGATTCCGCAATGAGCAGTTCTTC. Its protein is CASSSLGQGLRFRNEQFF.

This sequence joins TRBV9 and TRBJ2-1, with D perhaps matching TRBD2 (8 bases). The ends were cut back, 4 bases at V and 9 bases at J, with 17 bases in the middle. The CDR3 spans 14 residues. Germline values: CDR1 SGDLS, CDR2 YYNGEE. CDR3 sequence: CASSPRQGLGEQFF. The CDR3 DNA reads TGTGCCAGCAGCCCCAGACAGGGACTAGGTGAGCAGTTCTTC.

The rearrangement uses TRBV5-8 and TRBJ2-1; possible D gene TRBD2, 6 bases. Germline V CDR1 and CDR2: SGHTS, YDEGEE. Trimming took 5 bases from V and 0 from J, leaving 9 bases between them. The CDR3 is made up of 14 amino acids. The CDR3: CASRRRASYNEQFF. The CDR3 DNA reads TGTGCCAGCAGGCGGAGGGCCTCCTACAATGAGCAGTTCTTC.

The chain couples TRBV19 to TRBJ2-2; TRBD2 is a possible D gene (5 bases). The germline V gene encodes CDR1 LNHDA and CDR2 SQIVND (reference sequence). With 7 bases removed from V and 6 bases from J, the gap between germline ends came to 12 bases. The CDR3 is 13 residues long. This CDR3 reads CASKSPDSGELFF. The CDR3 nucleotides are TGTGCCAGTAAGAGCCCGGACTCCGGGGAGCTGTTTTTT. The full variable domain, with the rest looked up from reference TRBV19 and TRBJ2-2, is DGGITQSPKYLFRKEGQNVTLSCEQNLNHDAMYWYRQDPGQGLRLIYYSQIVNDFQKGDIAEGYSVSREKKESFPLTVTSAQKNPTAFYLCASKSPDSGELFFGEGSRLTVL.

A remark on this clone: Other nucleotide sequences in the sample specify the same CDR3. The V gene is TRBV30, the J gene TRBJ2-3; 10 nucleotides align to TRBD1. V lost 2 bases and J lost 1; bases outside the gene matches: 3. The CDR3 is made up of 15 amino acids. The germline V gene encodes CDR1 GTSNPN and CDR2 SVGIG (reference sequence). The CDR3 loop reads CAWSPGTGGTDTQYF. Here the CDR3 DNA reads TGTGCCTGGAGTCCCGGGACAGGGGGCACAGATACGCAGTATTTT. The full variable domain, with the rest looked up from reference TRBV30 and TRBJ2-3, is SQTIHQWPATLVQPVGSPLSLECTVEGTSNPNLYWYRQAAGRGLQLLFYSVGIGQISSEVPQNLSASRPQDRQFILSSKKLLLSDSGFYLCAWSPGTGGTDTQYFGPGTRLTVL.

This chain links TRBV28 with TRBJ2-1, with D possibly being TRBD1 or TRBD2 (6 bases each). Trimming stripped 3 bases from V and 8 bases from J, with 14 bases between. The CDR3 consists of 14 residues. Germline assignment: CDR1 MDHEN and CDR2 SYDVKM. As DNA, the CDR3 is TGTGCCAGCAGTTTGGGGGGCAGTCGCGATGAGCAGTTCTTC. This encodes CASSLGGSRDEQFF.

The rearrangement links TRBV27 to TRBJ2-7; a weak D match, TRBD1 (6 bases). V was pared by 2 bases and J by 6 bases, with 17 bases between. The germline CDR1 and CDR2 sequences are MNHEY and SMNVEV (reference sequence). The CDR3 runs to 15 residues. The CDR3 here is CASSLRWAGESEQYF. The CDR3, as DNA: TGTGCCAGCAGTTTACGTTGGGCAGGGGAGAGCGAGCAGTACTTC.

V is TRBV18 and J is TRBJ1-5, with D possibly matching TRBD1 (5 bases). V shed 4 bases and J shed 4 bases, with 14 bases lying between them. The CDR3 sequence is 15 residues long. Per germline, CDR1 KGHSH and CDR2 LQKENI. This CDR3 is CASSRSGPANQPQHF. DNA of the CDR3: TGTGCCAGCTCACGTTCAGGGCCAGCGAATCAGCCCCAGCATTTT.

Only a few counts were recorded for this clone. The chain joins TRBV28 to TRBJ1-2; no definite D call. Germline V gives CDR1 MDHEN, CDR2 SYDVKM. The ends were cut back, 3 bases at V and 8 bases at J, with 13 bases in the middle. The CDR3 is made up of 13 amino acids. The CDR3 region is CASSFNIPPGYTF. Here the CDR3 DNA reads TGTGCCAGCAGTTTTAACATACCTCCGGGCTACACCTTC.

This clone was detected only once. The chain recombines TRBV5-1 with TRBJ2-3; TRBD1 matches at 8 bases. Trimming took 4 bases from V and 5 from J; bases not matched to a gene: 9. The germline gives CDR1 SGHRS, CDR2 YFSETQ. The CDR3 length is 15 residues. The chain's CDR3 is CASSPQGAFGDTQYF. CDR3 DNA sequence: TGCGCCAGCAGCCCCCAGGGGGCGTTTGGAGATACGCAGTATTTT.

For this clone: Additional DNA sequences in this sample encode the identical CDR3. The V and J genes are TRBV7-3 and TRBJ2-1; the match to TRBD2 covers 11 bases. V shed 5 bases and J 4 bases; nucleotides not matched to a gene: 4. The CDR3 is 15 amino acids. The germline CDR1 and CDR2 sequences are SGHTA and FQGTGA. Written as DNA, the CDR3 is TGTGCCAGCAGCAGGGGACTAGCGGAGTACAATGAGCAGTTCTTC. Translating gives CASSRGLAEYNEQFF.

This clone was detected only once. V usage is TRBV2 and J usage is TRBJ2-1; TRBD1 is a possible D gene (5 bases). Germline V gene lookup returns CDR1 SNHLY and CDR2 FYNNEI. V shed 4 bases and J shed 6 bases, with 10 bases lying between them. This CDR3 contains 13 residues. The CDR3 DNA is TGTGCCAGCAGTGCAGGGAATCCCAATGAGCAGTTCTTC. Protein: CASSAGNPNEQFF.

This chain connects TRBV7-3 to TRBJ2-3; unclear D gene. Germline CDR1 is SGHTA and CDR2 is FQGTGA. This CDR3 comprises 13 residues. Trimming stripped 7 bases from V and 5 bases from J, with 13 bases between. The CDR3 spells CASMVERGDTQYF. DNA of the CDR3: TGTGCCAGCATGGTGGAGAGAGGAGATACGCAGTATTTT.

This clone was observed a single time. Distinct nucleotide sequences in the sample also encode this CDR3. The chain recombines TRBV5-1 with TRBJ2-1; 11 bases are shared with TRBD2. CDR1 and CDR2 (germline): SGHRS, YFSETQ. Trimming at V came to 6 bases and at J to 5 bases, leaving 4 bases not matched to a gene. The length of the CDR3 is 14 residues. Here the CDR3 reads CASTLTSGNNEQFF. CDR3 in DNA: TGCGCCAGCACCCTGACTAGCGGGAACAATGAGCAGTTCTTC.

The chain employs TRBV4-3 and TRBJ2-7; 12 positions agree with TRBD1. Germline CDR1 is LGHNA and CDR2 is YSLEER. The V gene end was trimmed by 0 bases and the J gene end by 5 bases; junction bases not matched to a gene: 5. The CDR3 runs to 16 residues. The CDR3, as DNA: TGCGCCAGCAGCCAAGATCCGGGACAGGGGGCAAACGAGCAGTACTTC. It encodes CASSQDPGQGANEQYF.

This clone occurred once. This rearrangement joins TRBV6-1 to TRBJ2-2; 8 bases are a match to TRBD1. The germline V gene encodes CDR1 MNHNS and CDR2 SASEGT. The CDR3 loop spans 16 amino acids. After removal of 4 bases from V and 0 bases from J, the junction contained 4 bases not matched to a gene. CDR3 region: CASSGRDRTNTGELFF. The CDR3 coding sequence is TGTGCCAGCAGTGGCCGGGACAGGACGAACACCGGGGAGCTGTTTTTT.

The gene calls are TRBV10-3 and TRBJ1-2; 8 bases are a match to TRBD1. CDR1 is ENHRY and CDR2 is SYGVKD in the germline V gene. The CDR3 loop spans 14 amino acids. V trimming: 5 bases; J trimming: 6 bases; junction bases outside the gene matches: 8. In DNA, the CDR3 is TGTGCCATCAGTACCGGGACAGGCTATGATGGCTACACCTTC. It translates to CAISTGTGYDGYTF.

With regard to this clone: Other nucleotide sequences from this sample produce the same CDR3. The chain uses TRBV7-9 and TRBJ2-3; possible D gene TRBD2, 5 bases. Per germline, CDR1 SEHNR and CDR2 FQNEAQ (reference sequence). V was trimmed by 5 bases and J by 6 bases, leaving 12 bases between them. The CDR3 is made up of 13 amino acids. The CDR3 nucleotides are TGTGCCAGCAGCCTGAGCGGTCCCGATACGCAGTATTTT. Translating it yields CASSLSGPDTQYF.

The chain combines TRBV4-2 with TRBJ2-7; the D call may be TRBD1 or TRBD2 (6 bases each). Germline V gene data show CDR1 as LGHNA and CDR2 as YNFKEQ. V gave up 0 bases and J gave up 4 bases, with 19 bases separating them. This CDR3 spans 17 amino acids. Written as DNA, the CDR3 is TGTGCCAGCAGCCAAGATCCCCGCGGGACAATGGAATACGAGCAGTACTTC. This encodes CASSQDPRGTMEYEQYF.

V gene TRBV6-6 combines with J gene TRBJ2-5, with 7 nucleotides matching TRBD1. V trimming: 3 bases; J trimming: 5 bases; junction bases outside the gene matches: 6. The germline CDR1 and CDR2 sequences are MNHNY and SVGAGI (reference sequence). The CDR3 runs 14 residues. The CDR3 loop reads CASSYISRGETQYF. CDR3 nucleotide sequence: TGTGCCAGCAGTTATATTAGCAGGGGGGAGACCCAGTACTTC.

V and J are TRBV28 and TRBJ2-1, with 10 bases fitting TRBD1. This CDR3 is built from 18 residues. Germline V lookup: CDR1 MDHEN, CDR2 SYDVKM. With V trimmed by 3 bases and J by 4 bases, 12 bases remained unmatched. The CDR3 is CASSFRMTRDRGYNEQFF. The CDR3 bases are TGTGCCAGCAGTTTCCGGATGACCCGGGACAGGGGTTACAATGAGCAGTTCTTC.

This rearrangement joins TRBV6-6 to TRBJ2-5, with TRBD2 matching 14 bases. Unmatched junction bases numbered 5, after V lost 10 bases and J lost 1 base. The length of the CDR3 is 15 residues. CDR1 MNHNY and CDR2 SVGAGI come from the germline V gene (reference sequence). CDR3 nucleotides: TGTGCCACCGGACTAGCGGGAGGTCTCCAAGAGACCCAGTACTTC. This sequence encodes CATGLAGGLQETQYF.

The CDR3 DNA is TGTGCCAGCAGCTTGGCACAGGGTGGGAAAGAGACCCAGTACTTC. It yields the protein CASSLAQGGKETQYF. The chain employs TRBV5-4 and TRBJ2-5; D perhaps matches TRBD1 (6 bases). Per the germline V gene, CDR1 is SGHNT and CDR2 is YYREEE (reference sequence). V lost 0 bases, J lost 3 bases, and 12 bases lay in between. This CDR3 is built from 15 residues.

The J gene is TRBJ2-7, the V gene TRBV10-3; TRBD1 or TRBD2 may be the D gene (6 bases each). Looked up from germline, CDR1 is ENHRY and CDR2 is SYGVKD. The CDR3 is 13 residues long. The V end was cut by 3 bases, the J end by 5 bases, with 11 bases between. CDR3 DNA sequence: TGTGCCATCAGTGAACGGCGGGACAACGAGCAGTACTTC. Translation: CAISERRDNEQYF.

The chain recombines TRBV4-2 with TRBJ1-1; D gene unclear. Germline CDR1 and CDR2: LGHNA and YNFKEQ. The CDR3 length is 14 residues. The V and J ends lost 0 bases and 8 bases respectively, with 13 bases between them. This CDR3 is CASSQETSGEEAFF. The CDR3 region has the DNA TGTGCCAGCAGCCAAGAGACTTCGGGTGAGGAAGCTTTCTTT.

The table lists this clone with a few counts. This specimen includes other DNA sequences encoding the same CDR3. V and J are TRBV6-5 and TRBJ2-2, with a possible D match to TRBD1 (6 bases). The CDR3 length is 13 residues. CDR1 and CDR2 (germline): MNHEY, SVGAGI. The V and J ends lost 2 bases and 5 bases respectively, with 6 bases between them. DNA of the CDR3: TGTGCCAGCAGTTACAGGGGGACCGGGGAGCTGTTTTTT. It translates to CASSYRGTGELFF.

The chain couples TRBV6-6 to TRBJ2-1; 8 bases fit TRBD1. V trimming: 6 bases; J trimming: 5 bases; junction bases outside the gene matches: 6. The CDR3 runs 14 residues. Germline V lookup: CDR1 MNHNY, CDR2 SVGAGI (reference sequence). CDR3 region: CASRWTGPNNEQFF. The DNA for the CDR3 is TGTGCCAGCAGGTGGACAGGGCCGAACAATGAGCAGTTCTTC.